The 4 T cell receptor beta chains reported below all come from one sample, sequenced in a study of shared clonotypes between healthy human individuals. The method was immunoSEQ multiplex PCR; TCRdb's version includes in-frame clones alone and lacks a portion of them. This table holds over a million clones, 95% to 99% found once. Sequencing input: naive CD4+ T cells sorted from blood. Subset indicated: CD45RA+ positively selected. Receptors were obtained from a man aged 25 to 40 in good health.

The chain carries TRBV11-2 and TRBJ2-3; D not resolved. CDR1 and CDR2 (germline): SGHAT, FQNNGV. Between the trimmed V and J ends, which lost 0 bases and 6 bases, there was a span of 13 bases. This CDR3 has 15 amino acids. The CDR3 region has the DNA TGTGCCAGCAGCTTAGATCTGCCGTCGGGCGATACGCAGTATTTT. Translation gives CASSLDLPSGDTQYF.

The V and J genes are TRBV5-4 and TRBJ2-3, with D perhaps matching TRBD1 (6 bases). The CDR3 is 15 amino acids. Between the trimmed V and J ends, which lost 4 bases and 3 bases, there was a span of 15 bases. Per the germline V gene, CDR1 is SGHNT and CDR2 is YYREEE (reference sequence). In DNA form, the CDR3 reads TGTGCCAGCAGCCGGGACCAGAGGGGGACAGATACGCAGTATTTT. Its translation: CASSRDQRGTDTQYF.

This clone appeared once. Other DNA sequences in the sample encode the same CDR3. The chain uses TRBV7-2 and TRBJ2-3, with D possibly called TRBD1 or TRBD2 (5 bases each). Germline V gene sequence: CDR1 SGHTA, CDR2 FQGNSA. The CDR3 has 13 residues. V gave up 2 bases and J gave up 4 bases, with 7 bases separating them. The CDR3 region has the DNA TGTGCCAGCAGCTTAAGGGGAGCAGATACGCAGTATTTT. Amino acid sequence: CASSLRGADTQYF.

The CDR3 nucleotides are TGTGCCAGCTCACCAAGACAGGGTCACGACACTGAAGCTTTCTTT. Its protein product is CASSPRQGHDTEAFF. The V and J genes are TRBV18 and TRBJ1-1; 7 bases agree with TRBD1. The CDR3 is 15 residues long. Losses at the gene ends were 2 bases for V and 3 bases for J; bases not matched to a gene: 6. The V gene's germline CDR1 is KGHSH and CDR2 LQKENI.